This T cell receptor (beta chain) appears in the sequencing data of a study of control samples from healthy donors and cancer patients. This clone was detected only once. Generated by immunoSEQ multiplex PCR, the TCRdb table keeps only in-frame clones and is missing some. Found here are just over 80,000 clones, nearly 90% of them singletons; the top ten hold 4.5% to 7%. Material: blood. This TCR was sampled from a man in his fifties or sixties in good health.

The CDR3 sequence: CASSSLGGGDGYGYTF. CDR3 nucleotides: TGTGCCAGCAGTTCCCTCGGGGGGGGAGATGGCTATGGCTACACCTTC. The chain uses TRBV28 and TRBJ1-2; maybe TRBD1 (5 bases). Germline loops: CDR1 MDHEN, CDR2 SYDVKM. The CDR3 is 16 amino acids. V lost 4 bases and J lost 4, with 19 bases in between.